The source of this T cell receptor (beta chain) is a study of blood T cell repertoires in COVID-19. Whole-study context: The origin of the acute and convalescent COVID-19 samples was the United States, Italy and Spain.

Measured with immunoSEQ multiplex PCR; TCRdb has only the in-frame clones, and not every one. The data contain 220,000 or so clones, roughly 88% of them singletons. Germline CDR1 and CDR2: SGHNT and YYREEE (reference sequence). The CDR3 spans 14 residues. J lost 4 bases, V lost 4 bases, and 4 bases had no gene match. Participants spanned ages about 18 to 90 years and resided in roughly 26 US areas. Participants' reported clinical history set cohort assignment. Recovered status applied to Cohort 3 donors who had two consecutive negative PCRs. It also applied to those with clearance or with symptom resolution.

The genes are TRBV5-4 and TRBJ1-1, with TRBD1 matching over 10 bases. The sample consisted of PBMCs or T cells enriched from blood (not recorded which). The sequence was collected from a woman between 50 and 59 years old who had recovered from COVID-19. The CDR3 region has the DNA TGTGCCAGCAGCAAGACAGGGGGCGGCACTGAAGCTTTCTTT. Translated: CASSKTGGGTEAFF.